Listed below are T cell receptor beta chains from one sample, sequenced in a study of blood T cell repertoires in COVID-19. Sequencing was performed with immunoSEQ multiplex PCR; in TCRdb, only in-frame clones are kept and a portion is missing. Here the sample spans fewer than 150,000 clones, 86% being singletons. Specimen: peripheral blood. All receptors derive from a man between 65 and 85 years old who had recovered from COVID-19. Each CDR3 is given with its conserved first and last residue. D genes are given only for firm matches. A row's size may be missing; if present it is once, few, many or a size class.

size: many
J: TRBJ2-7
V: TRBV7-2
D: -
DNA: TGTGCCAGCAGCTCGCAGGGGACCTACGGCGAGCAGTACTTC
CDR3: CASSSQGTYGEQYF

size: -
J: TRBJ1-4
V: TRBV7-8
D: -
DNA: TGTGCCAGCAGCCGCGAAGCTGGTAATGAAAAACTGTTTTTT
CDR3: CASSREAGNEKLFF

size: few
J: TRBJ1-5
V: TRBV28
D: -
DNA: TGTGCCAGCAGAAAAGGGGATCAGCCCCAGCATTTT
CDR3: CASRKGDQPQHF

size: once
J: TRBJ1-1
V: TRBV7-2
D: TRBD1
DNA: TGTGCCAGCAGCTACTCAGGGGGGAACACTGAAGCTTTCTTT
CDR3: CASSYSGGNTEAFF

size: -
J: TRBJ2-1
V: TRBV5-1
D: TRBD2
DNA: TGCGCCAGCAGCCTTTCTAGCGGGGGCAGCTCCTACAATGAGCAGTTCTTC
CDR3: CASSLSSGGSSYNEQFF

size: -
J: TRBJ2-2
V: TRBV6-5
D: TRBD2
DNA: TGTGCCAGCAGTTCTTGGACTAGCCCCACCGGGGAGCTGTTTTTT
CDR3: CASSSWTSPTGELFF

size: once
J: TRBJ2-5
V: TRBV5-1
D: -
DNA: TGCGCCAGCAGCTTGGAGCCGCGGTACCAAGAGACCCAGTACTTC
CDR3: CASSLEPRYQETQYF

size: -
J: TRBJ2-7
V: TRBV3-1/TRBV3-2
D: TRBD2
DNA: TGTGCCAGCAGCCAAGGCGGGAGCATCTACGAGCAGTACTTC
CDR3: CASSQGGSIYEQYF

size: once
J: TRBJ1-6
V: TRBV3-1/TRBV3-2
D: -
DNA: TGTGCCAGCAGCCAAGATATCGGGCAGGGTGGCAATTCACCCCTCCACTTT
CDR3: CASSQDIGQGGNSPLHF

size: -
J: TRBJ1-4
V: TRBV27
D: -
DNA: TGTGCCAGCAGTTTCAGGGGAGTGGGTGAAAAACTGTTTTTT
CDR3: CASSFRGVGEKLFF

size: few
J: TRBJ2-7
V: TRBV7-9
D: TRBD1
DNA: TGTGCCAGCAGGACGGACAGGGGAGGGTACGAGCAGTACTTC
CDR3: CASRTDRGGYEQYF

size: -
J: TRBJ1-1
V: TRBV2
D: TRBD1
DNA: TGTGCCAGCAGTGGACCCGGGACAGGGCCCACTGAAGCTTTCTTT
CDR3: CASSGPGTGPTEAFF

size: -
J: TRBJ2-1
V: TRBV29-1
D: -
DNA: TGCAGCTTTTACAGGGCTTACACGAATGAGCAGTTCTTC
CDR3: CSFYRAYTNEQFF

size: -
J: TRBJ1-2
V: TRBV6-1
D: -
DNA: TGTGCCAGCAGTGAATATGGTGGAGGGCCAGGGTGGAGTAACTATGGCTACACCTTC
CDR3: CASSEYGGGPGWSNYGYTF

size: -
J: TRBJ1-2
V: TRBV29-1
D: TRBD1
DNA: TGCAGCGTTTTCAGGGGGCTTGGCTATGGCTACACCTTC
CDR3: CSVFRGLGYGYTF

size: -
J: TRBJ2-7
V: TRBV7-2
D: TRBD2
DNA: TGTGCCAGCAGCTTAGCGGGAGGGCCGACCTACGAGCAGTACTTC
CDR3: CASSLAGGPTYEQYF

size: -
J: TRBJ2-1
V: TRBV9
D: TRBD2
DNA: TGTGCCAGCAGCGCAGGACTAGCGGGAGGATATGGGCAGTTCTTC
CDR3: CASSAGLAGGYGQFF

size: -
J: TRBJ1-3
V: TRBV4-3
D: TRBD1
DNA: TGCGCCAGCAGCCGCGGACAGGGCTCTGGAAACACCATATATTTT
CDR3: CASSRGQGSGNTIYF

size: -
J: TRBJ2-7
V: TRBV3-1/TRBV3-2
D: -
DNA: TGTGCCAGCAGCCAAGTTCCCCTCGAGCAGTACTTC
CDR3: CASSQVPLEQYF

size: -
J: TRBJ2-4
V: TRBV7-2
D: TRBD1
DNA: TGTGCCAGCATGGGGACAGGGGAGAACATTCAGTACTTC
CDR3: CASMGTGENIQYF

size: -
J: TRBJ2-7
V: TRBV2
D: TRBD1
DNA: TGTGCCAGCAGATCCAGGGGGCGCGACGAGCAGTACTTC
CDR3: CASRSRGRDEQYF

size: -
J: TRBJ2-4
V: TRBV24-1
D: -
DNA: TGTGCCACCAGTGAACCTTCCGCAGAAAACATTCAGTACTTC
CDR3: CATSEPSAENIQYF

size: -
J: TRBJ1-6
V: TRBV6-5
D: TRBD1
DNA: TGTGCCAGCAGTTTTTCTCCGACAGGGGATTCACCCCTCCACTTT
CDR3: CASSFSPTGDSPLHF

size: -
J: TRBJ1-5
V: TRBV21-1
D: -
DNA: TGTGCCAGCAGCAAAGTCCGAGGTGCCAGTAATCAGCCCCAGCATTTT
CDR3: CASSKVRGASNQPQHF

size: -
J: TRBJ1-2
V: TRBV6-5
D: -
DNA: TGTGCCAGCAGGCTAAATGGGCCCTATGGCTACACCTTC
CDR3: CASRLNGPYGYTF

size: -
J: TRBJ1-2
V: TRBV28
D: -
DNA: TGTGCCAGCAGTTCCCAAGGGAGCGCATTCTATGGCTACACCTTC
CDR3: CASSSQGSAFYGYTF

size: -
J: TRBJ2-2
V: TRBV11-2
D: -
DNA: TGTGCCAGCACCCCCATTTCGGGGAAGAACACCGGGGAGCTGTTTTTT
CDR3: CASTPISGKNTGELFF

size: -
J: TRBJ2-7
V: TRBV7-9
D: -
DNA: TGTGCCAGCAGCTTATCTGGAGGCTCCTACGAGCAGTACTTC
CDR3: CASSLSGGSYEQYF

size: -
J: TRBJ1-2
V: TRBV10-3
D: -
DNA: TGTGCCATCAGTGAAGGGGGGGGCTCTTTTTATGGCTACACCTTC
CDR3: CAISEGGGSFYGYTF

size: -
J: TRBJ2-3
V: TRBV3-1/TRBV3-2
D: TRBD2
DNA: TGTGCCAGCAGCCAAGATCTCCCCGGGACTAGCGGGAGGGCCGACACAGATACGCAGTATTTT
CDR3: CASSQDLPGTSGRADTDTQYF

size: -
J: TRBJ2-7
V: TRBV7-2
D: -
DNA: TGTGCCAGCAGCTTAGCGGTACGGTCCGCGGGCGAGCAGTACTTC
CDR3: CASSLAVRSAGEQYF

size: -
J: TRBJ1-3
V: TRBV3-1/TRBV3-2
D: -
DNA: TGTGCCAGCAGCCCCGGACAGAGCTCTGGAAACACCATATATTTT
CDR3: CASSPGQSSGNTIYF

size: -
J: TRBJ1-6
V: TRBV20-1
D: TRBD1
DNA: TGCAGTGCTAGTGGACAGGGGGATTCACCCCTCCACTTT
CDR3: CSASGQGDSPLHF

size: -
J: TRBJ2-7
V: TRBV4-2
D: TRBD2
DNA: TGTGCCAGCAGCCAAGAGAGGCTGGTCCTCGGGGGGGCCTACGAGCAGTACTTC
CDR3: CASSQERLVLGGAYEQYF

size: -
J: TRBJ2-7
V: TRBV3-1/TRBV3-2
D: -
DNA: TGTGCCAGCAGCCAAGAGGCTGGTCCAGGCTACGAGCAGTACTTC
CDR3: CASSQEAGPGYEQYF

size: -
J: TRBJ2-3
V: TRBV24-1
D: TRBD2
DNA: TGTGCCACCAGTCCGACGGGGGGAAGCACAGATACGCAGTATTTT
CDR3: CATSPTGGSTDTQYF

size: -
J: TRBJ1-6
V: TRBV28
D: -
DNA: TGTGCCAGCAGTCAGCCGGGCTCCTATAATTCACCCCTCCACTTT
CDR3: CASSQPGSYNSPLHF

size: -
J: TRBJ2-1
V: TRBV24-1
D: TRBD2
DNA: TGTGCCACCAGTGACCCAGCGGGAGGCTCCTACAATGAGCAGTTCTTC
CDR3: CATSDPAGGSYNEQFF

size: -
J: TRBJ1-4
V: TRBV9
D: TRBD1
DNA: TGTGCCAGCAGCCCAACAGGGGGCACGACTAATGAAAAACTGTTTTTT
CDR3: CASSPTGGTTNEKLFF

size: -
J: TRBJ1-1
V: TRBV5-4
D: TRBD1
DNA: TGTGCCAGCAGGGGACAGGGGGCCACTGAAGCTTTCTTT
CDR3: CASRGQGATEAFF

size: -
J: TRBJ1-4
V: TRBV30
D: TRBD1
DNA: TGTGCCTGGAGTAAGGGACAGGGAACTAATGAAAAACTGTTTTTT
CDR3: CAWSKGQGTNEKLFF

size: -
J: TRBJ2-7
V: TRBV28
D: -
DNA: TGTGCCAGCAGTCTCGGGGGCGAGCAGTACTTC
CDR3: CASSLGGEQYF

size: -
J: TRBJ1-2
V: TRBV2
D: TRBD1
DNA: TGTGCCAGCAAGGAGACAGGGGCTAACTATGGCTACACCTTC
CDR3: CASKETGANYGYTF

size: -
J: TRBJ2-1
V: TRBV7-6
D: TRBD2
DNA: TGTGCCAGCAGCTGGGGCGGGAGGGCCTCCTACAATGAGCAGTTCTTC
CDR3: CASSWGGRASYNEQFF

size: -
J: TRBJ1-6
V: TRBV9
D: TRBD1
DNA: TGTGCCAGCAGCGACGGACAGGGGGCCCCCTATAATTCACCCCTCCACTTT
CDR3: CASSDGQGAPYNSPLHF

size: -
J: TRBJ2-4
V: TRBV28
D: -
DNA: TGTGCCAGCAGTTTACAGGGTGGCGACATTCAGTACTTC
CDR3: CASSLQGGDIQYF

size: -
J: TRBJ2-7
V: TRBV4-2
D: TRBD1
DNA: TGTGCCAGCAGCCAAGAAGGCACAGGGGCCTACGAGCAGTACTTC
CDR3: CASSQEGTGAYEQYF

size: -
J: TRBJ2-7
V: TRBV6-1
D: -
DNA: TGTGCCAGCAGTGACACAGGACGCGACATCTACGAGCAGTACTTC
CDR3: CASSDTGRDIYEQYF

size: once
J: TRBJ1-4
V: TRBV28
D: -
DNA: TGTGCCAGCAGTCCGCAGCCAGGGAGGTATGAAAAACTGTTTTTT
CDR3: CASSPQPGRYEKLFF

size: -
J: TRBJ1-1
V: TRBV29-1
D: TRBD1
DNA: TGCAGCGTTGAGAACAGGGGCCAGATCCGCCTATGGCCCTGGACTGAAGCTTTCTTT
CDR3: CSVENRGQIRLWPWTEAFF

size: -
J: TRBJ1-1
V: TRBV19
D: -
DNA: TGTGCCAGTACTATATCCAGCAGCGGGGGCACTGAAGCTTTCTTT
CDR3: CASTISSSGGTEAFF

size: -
J: TRBJ1-1
V: TRBV4-3
D: -
DNA: TGCGCCAGCAGCCAAGTGGGCCAACCGAACACTGAAGCTTTCTTT
CDR3: CASSQVGQPNTEAFF

size: -
J: TRBJ2-2
V: TRBV4-3
D: TRBD2
DNA: TGCGCCAGCAGAGGCGCACGACTAGCGGGAGCTCCCACCACCGGGGAGCTGTTTTTT
CDR3: CASRGARLAGAPTTGELFF